The rows below give T cell receptor beta chains drawn from one sample of a study of T cells after yellow fever vaccination. One entry per CDR3 protein, called by TCRdb with MiXCR from the 5' RACE reads. In the table there are 230,000 or so distinct CDR3 sequences, approximately 3.5% of which are singletons. Sequencing was performed on PBMCs, taken 15 days after the yellow fever booster vaccination. These receptors originate from a young man who received the YFV17D yellow fever vaccine. CDR3s include the opening cysteine and the closing phenylalanine or tryptophan. The order of the fields is V gene, J gene, D gene, clone size, CDR3 length, CDR3 DNA, CDR3 protein. D genes are given only for firm matches. Not every row has a clone size; where given, it reads once, few, many or a size class.

v_gene: TRBV9
j_gene: TRBJ1-4
d_gene: NA
abundance: many
len: 16
CDR3nt: TGTGCCAGCAGCGTAGGAGCGTGGCAGGAGGGTGAAAAACTGTTTTTT
CDR3aa: CASSVGAWQEGEKLFF

v_gene: TRBV10-2
j_gene: TRBJ2-7
d_gene: NA
abundance: many
len: 15
CDR3nt: TGCGCCAGCAGTCAGAGGCAACAGGGATCCTACGAGCAGTACTTC
CDR3aa: CASSQRQQGSYEQYF

v_gene: TRBV15
j_gene: TRBJ1-3
d_gene: NA
abundance: many
len: 14
CDR3nt: TGTGCCACCAGCCTGGCGGGCTCTGGAAACACCATATATTTT
CDR3aa: CATSLAGSGNTIYF

v_gene: TRBV20-1
j_gene: TRBJ2-5
d_gene: TRBD2
abundance: NA
len: 16
CDR3nt: TGCAGTGCTTCGACCCTAGCGGGATCTCCCCTTGAGACCCAGTACTTC
CDR3aa: CSASTLAGSPLETQYF

v_gene: TRBV4-3
j_gene: TRBJ2-7
d_gene: TRBD2
abundance: many
len: 16
CDR3nt: TGCGCCAGCAGCCCCTCGCTTGCTAGCGGGGCCTACGAGCAGTACTTC
CDR3aa: CASSPSLASGAYEQYF

v_gene: TRBV20-1
j_gene: TRBJ2-7
d_gene: NA
abundance: many
len: 16
CDR3nt: TGCAGTGCTAGAGATACGCGCGGGACAGTTCCCTACGAGCAGTACTTC
CDR3aa: CSARDTRGTVPYEQYF

v_gene: TRBV7-2
j_gene: TRBJ2-2
d_gene: TRBD2
abundance: many
len: 17
CDR3nt: TGTGCCAGCAGCTTACGTCGGACTAGCGGATGGGCCGGGGAGCTGTTTTTT
CDR3aa: CASSLRRTSGWAGELFF

v_gene: TRBV7-8
j_gene: TRBJ2-1
d_gene: TRBD1
abundance: many
len: 15
CDR3nt: TGTGCCAGCAGCTTCCCGCAGGGGGCCTACAATGAGCAGTTCTTC
CDR3aa: CASSFPQGAYNEQFF

v_gene: TRBV20-1
j_gene: TRBJ2-1
d_gene: TRBD1
abundance: many
len: 15
CDR3nt: TGCAGTGCGGACCGAAATCTCAGGGGGCTCGGGGAGCAGTTCTTC
CDR3aa: CSADRNLRGLGEQFF

v_gene: TRBV12-3/TRBV12-4
j_gene: TRBJ1-5
d_gene: NA
abundance: NA
len: 14
CDR3nt: TGTGCCAGCAGTTTAAATCGGACCCCCATCCCCCAGCATTTT
CDR3aa: CASSLNRTPIPQHF

v_gene: TRBV5-1
j_gene: TRBJ2-2
d_gene: NA
abundance: many
len: 15
CDR3nt: TGCGCCAGCAGCTTGGGACAGTTTAACACCGGGGAGCTGTTTTTT
CDR3aa: CASSLGQFNTGELFF

v_gene: TRBV7-2
j_gene: TRBJ2-1
d_gene: TRBD2
abundance: many
len: 15
CDR3nt: TGTGCCAGCACTCAGCGGGGGGGCCGGTACAATGAGCAGTTCTTC
CDR3aa: CASTQRGGRYNEQFF

v_gene: TRBV30
j_gene: TRBJ1-5
d_gene: NA
abundance: many
len: 14
CDR3nt: TGTGCCTGGAGAACACAGGGAAGCAATCAGCCCCAGCATTTT
CDR3aa: CAWRTQGSNQPQHF

v_gene: TRBV7-9
j_gene: TRBJ2-7
d_gene: TRBD1
abundance: many
len: 14
CDR3nt: TGTGCCAGCAGCTCCCCCGGGACAGGGTTCGAGCAGTACTTC
CDR3aa: CASSSPGTGFEQYF

v_gene: TRBV10-3
j_gene: TRBJ2-5
d_gene: TRBD1
abundance: many
len: 14
CDR3nt: TGTGCCATCAGTCGGGACAGGTACCAAGAGACCCAGTACTTC
CDR3aa: CAISRDRYQETQYF

v_gene: TRBV4-3
j_gene: TRBJ2-5
d_gene: NA
abundance: NA
len: 15
CDR3nt: TGCGCCAGCAGCCAAGGGGTGGGGTACCAAGAGACCCAGTACTTC
CDR3aa: CASSQGVGYQETQYF

v_gene: TRBV4-1
j_gene: TRBJ2-7
d_gene: NA
abundance: many
len: 18
CDR3nt: TGCGCCAGCAGCCAAGGGGGGGCGGCATCCCAAAGCTCCTACGAGCAGTACTTC
CDR3aa: CASSQGGAASQSSYEQYF

v_gene: TRBV9
j_gene: TRBJ2-6
d_gene: TRBD1
abundance: many
len: 16
CDR3nt: TGTGCCAGCAGCGAAGGGACAGGGTCTGGGGCCAACGTCCTGACTTTC
CDR3aa: CASSEGTGSGANVLTF

v_gene: TRBV5-1
j_gene: TRBJ1-2
d_gene: NA
abundance: NA
len: 16
CDR3nt: TGCGCCAGCAGCTCCCGTACCGACACCTCACTGGGCGCCTACACCTTC
CDR3aa: CASSSRTDTSLGAYTF

v_gene: TRBV7-2
j_gene: TRBJ1-4
d_gene: NA
abundance: few
len: 14
CDR3nt: TGTGCCAGCACCCAAGGGGGTCCTAATGAAAAACTGTTTTTT
CDR3aa: CASTQGGPNEKLFF

v_gene: TRBV5-1
j_gene: TRBJ2-7
d_gene: NA
abundance: many
len: 14
CDR3nt: TGCGCCAGCAGCCCTACCCATGGGACCTACGAGCAGTACTTC
CDR3aa: CASSPTHGTYEQYF

v_gene: TRBV29-1
j_gene: TRBJ1-4
d_gene: NA
abundance: many
len: 13
CDR3nt: TGCAGCGCACGGGGCGCGTGGAGAGAAAAACTGTTTTTT
CDR3aa: CSARGAWREKLFF

v_gene: TRBV20-1
j_gene: TRBJ2-1
d_gene: NA
abundance: many
len: 12
CDR3nt: TGCAGTGCTAGCGCAGAGAGGAATGAGCAGTTCTTC
CDR3aa: CSASAERNEQFF

v_gene: TRBV19
j_gene: TRBJ2-7
d_gene: NA
abundance: many
len: 14
CDR3nt: TGTGCCAGGCCGGGACCCAACTATTCCTACGAGCAGTACTTC
CDR3aa: CARPGPNYSYEQYF

v_gene: TRBV7-8
j_gene: TRBJ2-1
d_gene: NA
abundance: many
len: 17
CDR3nt: TGTGCCAGCAGCTTAATAGGGGGGACTTACTCCTACAATGAGCAGTTCTTC
CDR3aa: CASSLIGGTYSYNEQFF

v_gene: TRBV24-1
j_gene: TRBJ2-1
d_gene: NA
abundance: many
len: 13
CDR3nt: TGTGCCACCAGTGATTCGAACAGGGATGAGCAGTTCTTC
CDR3aa: CATSDSNRDEQFF

v_gene: TRBV7-3
j_gene: TRBJ1-6
d_gene: NA
abundance: many
len: 13
CDR3nt: TGTGCCAGCAGCTTAACCCCAAATTCACCCCTCCACTTT
CDR3aa: CASSLTPNSPLHF

v_gene: TRBV2
j_gene: TRBJ2-5
d_gene: NA
abundance: NA
len: 15
CDR3nt: TGTGCCAGCAGGGGCTCCGGGACGTCAAAAGAGACCCAGTACTTC
CDR3aa: CASRGSGTSKETQYF

v_gene: TRBV12-3/TRBV12-4
j_gene: TRBJ2-3
d_gene: NA
abundance: few
len: 16
CDR3nt: TGTGCCAGCAGTTTGTACGCGGGGCCACTCACAGATACGCAGTATTTT
CDR3aa: CASSLYAGPLTDTQYF

v_gene: TRBV12-3/TRBV12-4
j_gene: TRBJ2-5
d_gene: TRBD2
abundance: many
len: 13
CDR3nt: TGTGCCAGCAGTCCGACTAGCTACGTGACCCAGTACTTC
CDR3aa: CASSPTSYVTQYF

v_gene: TRBV2
j_gene: TRBJ1-5
d_gene: NA
abundance: many
len: 13
CDR3nt: TGTGCCAGCAGTGAAAGGTTCAATCAGCCCCAGCATTTT
CDR3aa: CASSERFNQPQHF

v_gene: TRBV7-2
j_gene: TRBJ2-7
d_gene: NA
abundance: many
len: 14
CDR3nt: TGTGCCAGCAGCCCGGCAGGGTTTACCTACGAGCAGTACTTC
CDR3aa: CASSPAGFTYEQYF

v_gene: TRBV27
j_gene: TRBJ2-5
d_gene: NA
abundance: many
len: 14
CDR3nt: TGTGCCAGCAGCCCCGCAGGGCTTAGGGAGACCCAGTACTTC
CDR3aa: CASSPAGLRETQYF

v_gene: TRBV11-1
j_gene: TRBJ1-1
d_gene: NA
abundance: many
len: 14
CDR3nt: TGTGCCAGCAGCTACGTCACAGGTTCCACTGAAGCTTTCTTT
CDR3aa: CASSYVTGSTEAFF

v_gene: TRBV7-2
j_gene: TRBJ2-2
d_gene: TRBD2
abundance: many
len: 16
CDR3nt: TGTGCCAGCCCACTCGGGGCGGGGGACAACACCGGGGAGCTGTTTTTT
CDR3aa: CASPLGAGDNTGELFF

v_gene: TRBV29-1
j_gene: TRBJ2-1
d_gene: NA
abundance: few
len: 11
CDR3nt: TGCAGCGTGGTGTCCTACAATGAGCAGTTCTTC
CDR3aa: CSVVSYNEQFF

v_gene: TRBV27
j_gene: TRBJ2-3
d_gene: TRBD1
abundance: many
len: 13
CDR3nt: TGTGCCAGCAAACAGGGGGTAATAGATACGCAGTATTTT
CDR3aa: CASKQGVIDTQYF

v_gene: TRBV7-2
j_gene: TRBJ2-5
d_gene: NA
abundance: few
len: 17
CDR3nt: TGTGCCAGCAGCTTCTCTAGGTTAGGGGCGTACCAAGAGACCCAGTACTTC
CDR3aa: CASSFSRLGAYQETQYF